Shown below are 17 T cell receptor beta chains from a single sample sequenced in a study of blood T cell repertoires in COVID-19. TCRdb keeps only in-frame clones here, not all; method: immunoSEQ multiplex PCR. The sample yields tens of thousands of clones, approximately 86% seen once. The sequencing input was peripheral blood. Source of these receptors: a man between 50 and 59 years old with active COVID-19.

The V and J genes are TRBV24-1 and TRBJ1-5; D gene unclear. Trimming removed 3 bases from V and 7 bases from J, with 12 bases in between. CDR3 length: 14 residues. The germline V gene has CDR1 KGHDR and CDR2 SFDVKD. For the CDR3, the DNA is TGTGCCACCAGTGATCCGGGTCGGCGGCAGCCCCAGCATTTT. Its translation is CATSDPGRRQPQHF.

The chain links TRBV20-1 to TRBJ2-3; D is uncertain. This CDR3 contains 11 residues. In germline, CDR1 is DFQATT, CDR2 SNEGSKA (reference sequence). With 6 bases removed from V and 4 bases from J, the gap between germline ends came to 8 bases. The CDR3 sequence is CSAELADTQYF. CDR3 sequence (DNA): TGCAGTGCCGAACTTGCAGATACGCAGTATTTT.

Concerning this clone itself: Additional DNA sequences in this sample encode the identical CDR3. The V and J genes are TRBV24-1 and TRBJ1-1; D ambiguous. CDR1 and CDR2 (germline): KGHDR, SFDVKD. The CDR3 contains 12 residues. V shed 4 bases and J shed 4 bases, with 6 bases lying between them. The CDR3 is CATSDSSTEAFF. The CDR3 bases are TGTGCCACCAGTGACTCCAGCACTGAAGCTTTCTTT.

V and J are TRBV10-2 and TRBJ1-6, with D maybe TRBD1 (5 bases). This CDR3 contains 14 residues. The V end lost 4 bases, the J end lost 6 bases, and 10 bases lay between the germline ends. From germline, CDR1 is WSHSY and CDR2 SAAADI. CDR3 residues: CASSAQGSNSPLHF. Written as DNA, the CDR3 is TGCGCCAGCAGTGCCCAGGGTTCTAATTCACCCCTCCACTTT.

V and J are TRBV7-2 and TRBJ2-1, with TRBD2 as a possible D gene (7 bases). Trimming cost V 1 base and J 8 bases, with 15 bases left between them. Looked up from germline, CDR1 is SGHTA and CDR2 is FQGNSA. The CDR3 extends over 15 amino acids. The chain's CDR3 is CASSLGSLGGDEQFF. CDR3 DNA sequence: TGTGCCAGCAGCTTAGGTTCGTTAGGGGGGGATGAGCAGTTCTTC.

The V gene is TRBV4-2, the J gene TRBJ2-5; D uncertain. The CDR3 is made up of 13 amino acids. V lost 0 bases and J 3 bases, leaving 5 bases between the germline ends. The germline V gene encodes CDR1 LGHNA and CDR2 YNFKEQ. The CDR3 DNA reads TGTGCCAGCAGCCAAGATAGAAAAGAGACCCAGTACTTC. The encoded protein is CASSQDRKETQYF.

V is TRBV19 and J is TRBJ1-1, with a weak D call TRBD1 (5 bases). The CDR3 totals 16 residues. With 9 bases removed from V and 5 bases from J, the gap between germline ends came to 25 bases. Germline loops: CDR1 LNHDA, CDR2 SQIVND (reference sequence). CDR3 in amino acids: CASGGGWDRGETEAFF. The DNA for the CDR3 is TGTGCCAGCGGGGGGGGATGGGACCGCGGGGAAACTGAAGCTTTCTTT.

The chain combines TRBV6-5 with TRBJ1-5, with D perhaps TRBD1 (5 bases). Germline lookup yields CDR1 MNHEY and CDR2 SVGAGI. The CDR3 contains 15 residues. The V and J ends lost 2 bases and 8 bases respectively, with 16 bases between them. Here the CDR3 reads CASSYGVSGIEPQHF. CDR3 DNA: TGTGCCAGCAGTTACGGTGTGTCAGGGATCGAGCCCCAGCATTTT.

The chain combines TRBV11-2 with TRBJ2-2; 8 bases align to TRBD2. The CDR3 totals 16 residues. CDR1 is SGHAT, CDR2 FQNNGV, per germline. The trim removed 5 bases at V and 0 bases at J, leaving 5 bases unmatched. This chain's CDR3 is CASSIIAGTNTGELFF. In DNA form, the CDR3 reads TGTGCCAGCAGCATCATAGCGGGGACGAACACCGGGGAGCTGTTTTTT. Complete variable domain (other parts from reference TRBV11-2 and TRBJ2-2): EAGVAQSPRYKIIEKRQSVAFWCNPISGHATLYWYQQILGQGPKLLIQFQNNGVVDDSQLPKDRFSAERLKGVDSTLKIQPAKLEDSAVYLCASSIIAGTNTGELFFGEGSRLTVL.

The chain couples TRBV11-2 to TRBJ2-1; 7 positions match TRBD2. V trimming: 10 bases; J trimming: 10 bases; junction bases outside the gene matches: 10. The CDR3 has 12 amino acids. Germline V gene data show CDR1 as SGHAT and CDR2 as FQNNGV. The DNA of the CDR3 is TGTGCCACCGAGCCGGGGGGTCGGGAGCAGTTCTTC. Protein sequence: CATEPGGREQFF.

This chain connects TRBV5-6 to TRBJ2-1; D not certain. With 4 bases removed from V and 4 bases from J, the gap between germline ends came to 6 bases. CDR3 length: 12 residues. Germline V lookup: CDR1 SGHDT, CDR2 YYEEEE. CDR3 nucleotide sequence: TGTGCCAGCAGCCGAACTTACAATGAGCAGTTCTTC. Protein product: CASSRTYNEQFF.

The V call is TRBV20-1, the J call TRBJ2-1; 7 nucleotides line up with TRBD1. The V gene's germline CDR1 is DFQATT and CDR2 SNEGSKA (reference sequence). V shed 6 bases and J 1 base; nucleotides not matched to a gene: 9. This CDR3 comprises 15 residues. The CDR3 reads CSASTGATSYNEQFF. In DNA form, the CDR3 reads TGCAGTGCCAGTACAGGGGCCACTTCCTACAATGAGCAGTTCTTC.

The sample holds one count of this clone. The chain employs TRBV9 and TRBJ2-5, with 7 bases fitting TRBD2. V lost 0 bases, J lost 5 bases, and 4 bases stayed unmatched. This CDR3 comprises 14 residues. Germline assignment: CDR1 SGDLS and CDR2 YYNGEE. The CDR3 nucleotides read TGTGCCAGCAGCGTAGAATCGCGGGGGGAGACCCAGTACTTC. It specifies CASSVESRGETQYF.

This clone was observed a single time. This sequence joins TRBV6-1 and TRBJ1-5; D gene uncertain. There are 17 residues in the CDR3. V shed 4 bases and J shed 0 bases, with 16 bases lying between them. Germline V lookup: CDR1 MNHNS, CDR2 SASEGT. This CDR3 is CASSVGPGKISNQPQHF. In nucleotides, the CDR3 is TGTGCCAGCAGTGTAGGACCGGGAAAAATTAGCAATCAGCCCCAGCATTTT.

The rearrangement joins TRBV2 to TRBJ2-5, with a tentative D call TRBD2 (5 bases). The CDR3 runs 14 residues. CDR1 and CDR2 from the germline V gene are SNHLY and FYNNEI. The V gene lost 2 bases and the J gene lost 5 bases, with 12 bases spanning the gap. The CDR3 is CASSEFGEYETQYF. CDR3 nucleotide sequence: TGTGCCAGCAGTGAATTCGGGGAGTACGAGACCCAGTACTTC.

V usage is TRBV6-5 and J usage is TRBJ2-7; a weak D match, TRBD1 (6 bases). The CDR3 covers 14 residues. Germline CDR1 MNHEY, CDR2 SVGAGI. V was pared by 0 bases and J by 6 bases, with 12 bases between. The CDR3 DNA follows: TGTGCCAGCAGTTACTCCAGGGGCCCTCTCGAGCAGTACTTC. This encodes CASSYSRGPLEQYF.

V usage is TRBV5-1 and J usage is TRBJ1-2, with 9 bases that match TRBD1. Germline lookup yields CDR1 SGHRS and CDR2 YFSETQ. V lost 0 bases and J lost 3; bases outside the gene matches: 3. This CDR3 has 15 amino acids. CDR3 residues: CASSLAGTGYYGYTF. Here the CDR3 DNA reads TGCGCCAGCAGCTTGGCGGGGACAGGGTACTATGGCTACACCTTC.